One sample yielded the 7 T cell receptor beta chains listed below, sequenced in a study of T cell clonotyping in hematopoietic cell transplantation. Time point reported: recipient sample about 28 days before transplant, after cytoreduction. Data came from immunoSEQ multiplex PCR; TCRdb stores just in-frame clones and leaves some out. The sample lists about 21,000 clones; about 90% were seen once. Sample: peripheral blood mononuclear cells, taken before stem cell transplant. Source of these receptors: a man aged 18-30 years with biphenotypic leukemia. Some clones in this sample may be carry-over from other donors' samples.

This clone appeared once. The rearrangement uses TRBV19 and TRBJ1-1; D not resolved. CDR3 length: 13 residues. Deletions cut 1 base from V and 11 bases from J, with 14 bases between. The germline V gene has CDR1 LNHDA and CDR2 SQIVND (reference sequence). CDR3 DNA: TGTGCCAGTAGTATAGCCTTGGGTCTTGGGGCTTTCTTT. Its translation: CASSIALGLGAFF.

The V gene is TRBV19, the J gene TRBJ2-7, with D perhaps TRBD1 (5 bases). The CDR3 is 15 amino acids. V lost 1 base, J lost 3 bases, and 13 bases lay in between. Germline V lookup: CDR1 LNHDA, CDR2 SQIVND (reference sequence). The CDR3 DNA is TGTGCCAGTAGTATAGCTGCAGGGTATAGCTACGAGCAGTACTTC. Its protein is CASSIAAGYSYEQYF.

This clone was seen just once. The chain links TRBV5-5 to TRBJ1-2; 7 bases are a match to TRBD1. The junction had 8 bases not matched to a gene; V was cut back by 4 bases and J by 5 bases. In germline, CDR1 is SGHKS, CDR2 YYEKEE (reference sequence). The CDR3 is 14 residues long. CDR3 protein: CASSPQQGSYGYTF. DNA of the CDR3: TGTGCCAGCAGCCCCCAACAGGGGTCTTATGGCTACACCTTC.

The rearrangement joins TRBV6-5 to TRBJ2-7; TRBD2 matches at 7 bases. The ends lost 4 bases at V and 0 bases at J; junction bases unmatched: 9. Germline lookup yields CDR1 MNHEY and CDR2 SVGAGI. The CDR3 loop spans 16 amino acids. The DNA for the CDR3 is TGTGCCAGCAGTTCCCCCCTCGAGCGGGGCTCCTACGAGCAGTACTTC. Translating gives CASSSPLERGSYEQYF.

The gene calls are TRBV10-3 and TRBJ2-1; 7 bases agree with TRBD2. CDR1 and CDR2 from the germline V gene are ENHRY and SYGVKD. CDR3 size: 16 residues. J lost 2 bases, V lost 0 bases, and 4 bases had no gene match. The CDR3 sequence is CAISESAGDAYNEQFF. CDR3 nucleotides: TGTGCCATCAGTGAGTCGGCGGGAGACGCCTACAATGAGCAGTTCTTC.

The chain has TRBV19 and TRBJ1-5; tentative D call: TRBD1 (6 bases). This CDR3 comprises 14 residues. Germline V CDR1 and CDR2: LNHDA, SQIVND (reference sequence). Trimming removed 8 bases at V and 11 bases at J, with 22 bases between. The CDR3 protein is CASLQGDRDGAQHF. In DNA, the CDR3 is TGTGCCAGTTTACAGGGCGATAGGGATGGGGCCCAGCATTTT. Full variable domain (rest looked up from reference TRBV19 and TRBJ1-5): DGGITQSPKYLFRKEGQNVTLSCEQNLNHDAMYWYRQDPGQGLRLIYYSQIVNDFQKGDIAEGYSVSREKKESFPLTVTSAQKNPTAFYLCASLQGDRDGAQHFGDGTRLSIL.

This clone was seen a single time. The V gene is TRBV4-3, the J gene TRBJ2-3; no reliable D call. V shed 1 base and J shed 0 bases, with 5 bases lying between them. CDR1 LGHNA and CDR2 YSLEER come from the germline V gene. The CDR3 is 14 amino acids. The CDR3 sequence: CASSQGWSTDTQYF. CDR3 nucleotide sequence: TGCGCCAGCAGCCAAGGGTGGAGCACAGATACGCAGTATTTT.